This is a list of T cell receptor beta chains from one sample in a study of T cells in Graves' hyperthyroidism and ophthalmopathy. MiXCR, run by TCRdb on the multiplex PCR reads, gives a single entry per CDR3 protein. The sample consists of roughly 570,000 distinct CDR3 sequences, 46% of them appearing once. Sequencing used peripheral blood or thyroid tissue (not recorded which). The source is an adult woman with Graves' disease, either hyperthyroidism or ophthalmopathy (not recorded which). Both conserved end residues are part of each CDR3.

v_call: TRBV19; cdr3_aa: CASSIDQEGSRYF
v_call: TRBV11-1; cdr3_aa: CASSPPQGAVDTQYF
v_call: TRBV29-1; cdr3_aa: CSVDITGQGDYEQYF
v_call: TRBV7-8; cdr3_aa: CASSFGTSTEAFF
v_call: TRBV5-1; cdr3_aa: CASSTGGSYNEANVLTF
v_call: TRBV5-1; cdr3_aa: CASSLGATGRENTGELFF
v_call: TRBV7-9; cdr3_aa: CASITGADTQYF
v_call: TRBV7-2; cdr3_aa: CASSFLAGTEQYF
v_call: TRBV2; cdr3_aa: CASRAERPPYEQYF
v_call: TRBV7-9; cdr3_aa: CASSFRLVGSHEQYF
v_call: TRBV29-1; cdr3_aa: CSVYARDRGSDYGHTF
v_call: TRBV29-1; cdr3_aa: CSVGGAAEAFF
v_call: TRBV15; cdr3_aa: CATSGEMTSGSDEQYF
v_call: TRBV6-7; cdr3_aa: CASSERQGALETQYF
v_call: TRBV24-1; cdr3_aa: CATSDLLRAFGELFF
v_call: TRBV11-2; cdr3_aa: CASSTRQGGEQYF
v_call: TRBV5-5; cdr3_aa: CASSFPTDSHGYTF
v_call: TRBV5-6; cdr3_aa: CASSLEGRGQGGELFF
v_call: TRBV11-1; cdr3_aa: CASSLSFDRRDGYTF
v_call: TRBV10-3; cdr3_aa: CAISVERLRQETQYF
v_call: TRBV5-1; cdr3_aa: CASSFSAGAHEQYF
v_call: TRBV18; cdr3_aa: CASSPLGGARDETQYF
v_call: TRBV27; cdr3_aa: CASSIGPSNQPQHF
v_call: TRBV5-1; cdr3_aa: CASSLDVQGNYGYTF
v_call: TRBV6-5; cdr3_aa: CASSYQALFGSPLHF
v_call: TRBV6-5; cdr3_aa: CASDWTGTSGSSDEQYF
v_call: TRBV7-3; cdr3_aa: CASSLSVGTEAFF
v_call: TRBV19; cdr3_aa: CASSRRGQAEAWANVLTF
v_call: TRBV15; cdr3_aa: CATSRTKGQGEDGYTF
v_call: TRBV20-1; cdr3_aa: CSASFEGSFGNQPQHF
v_call: TRBV10-3; cdr3_aa: CAIRPSGSLPVEQYF
v_call: TRBV7-2; cdr3_aa: CASSLSSYSYEQYF
v_call: TRBV15; cdr3_aa: CATSLGQQLNGYTF
v_call: TRBV19; cdr3_aa: CASSIYRGYSGANVLTF
v_call: TRBV25-1; cdr3_aa: CASARVGRNTEAFF
v_call: TRBV2; cdr3_aa: CASSESSGSAETQYF
v_call: TRBV6-6; cdr3_aa: CASSYRTVSYSPLHF
v_call: TRBV10-3; cdr3_aa: CAISPGLTSGLANTGELFF
v_call: TRBV12-3/TRBV12-4; cdr3_aa: CASSLTSGIHGELFF
v_call: TRBV28; cdr3_aa: CASSLLGGTGEGETQYF
v_call: TRBV27; cdr3_aa: CASSLSREAYEQYF
v_call: TRBV5-1; cdr3_aa: CASSHRGQVPNTGELFF
v_call: TRBV27; cdr3_aa: CASNKRGANTEAFF
v_call: TRBV5-1; cdr3_aa: CASSLAGSPYEQYF
v_call: TRBV10-2; cdr3_aa: CASSGTSGRGSYEQYF
v_call: TRBV12-3/TRBV12-4; cdr3_aa: CASSSGVEKLFF
v_call: TRBV27; cdr3_aa: CASRRDRGPDGYTF
v_call: TRBV20-1; cdr3_aa: CSARALVGPNTEAFF
v_call: TRBV10-3; cdr3_aa: CAIKGQQNTGELFF
v_call: TRBV10-3; cdr3_aa: CAISESDGGQPQHF
v_call: TRBV7-8; cdr3_aa: CASSPGGGRPENTGELFF
v_call: TRBV20-1; cdr3_aa: CSATVIRGGQLQPQHF
v_call: TRBV12-3/TRBV12-4; cdr3_aa: CASSTEQGWANVLTF